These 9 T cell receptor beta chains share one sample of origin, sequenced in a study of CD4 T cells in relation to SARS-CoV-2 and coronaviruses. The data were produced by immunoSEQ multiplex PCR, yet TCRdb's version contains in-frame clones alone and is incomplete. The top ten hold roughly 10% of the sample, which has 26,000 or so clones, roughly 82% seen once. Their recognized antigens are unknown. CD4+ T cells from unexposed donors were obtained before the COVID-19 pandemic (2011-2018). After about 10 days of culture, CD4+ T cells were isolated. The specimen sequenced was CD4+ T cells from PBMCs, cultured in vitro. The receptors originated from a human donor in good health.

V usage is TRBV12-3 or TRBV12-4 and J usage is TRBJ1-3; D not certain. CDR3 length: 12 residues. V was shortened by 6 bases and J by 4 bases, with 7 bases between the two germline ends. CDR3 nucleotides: TGTGCCAGCAGGCGGTCGGGAAACACCATATATTTT. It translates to CASRRSGNTIYF.

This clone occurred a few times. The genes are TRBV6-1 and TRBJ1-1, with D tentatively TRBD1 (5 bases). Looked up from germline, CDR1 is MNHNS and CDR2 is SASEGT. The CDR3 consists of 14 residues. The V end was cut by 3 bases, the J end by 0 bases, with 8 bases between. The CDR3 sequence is CASSDRGVNTEAFF. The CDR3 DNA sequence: TGTGCCAGCAGTGACCGGGGGGTGAACACTGAAGCTTTCTTT.

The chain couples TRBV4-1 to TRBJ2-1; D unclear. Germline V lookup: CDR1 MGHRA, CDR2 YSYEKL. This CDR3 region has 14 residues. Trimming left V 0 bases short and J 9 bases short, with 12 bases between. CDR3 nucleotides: TGCGCCAGCAGCCAAGATTCTGGCCTGGGTGAGCAGTTCTTC. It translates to CASSQDSGLGEQFF.

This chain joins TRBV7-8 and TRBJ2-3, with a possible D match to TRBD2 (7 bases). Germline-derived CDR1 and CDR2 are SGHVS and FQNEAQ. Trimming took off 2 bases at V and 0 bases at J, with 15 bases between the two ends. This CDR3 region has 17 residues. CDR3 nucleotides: TGTGCCAGCAGCTTACGTGTCTCGGGGGGCAGCACAGATACGCAGTATTTT. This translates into CASSLRVSGGSTDTQYF.

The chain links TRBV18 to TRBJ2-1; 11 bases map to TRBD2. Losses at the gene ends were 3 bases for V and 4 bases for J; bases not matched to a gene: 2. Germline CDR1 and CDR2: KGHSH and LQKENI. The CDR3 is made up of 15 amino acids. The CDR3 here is CASSPASGGYNEQFF. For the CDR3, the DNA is TGTGCCAGCTCACCGGCTAGCGGGGGGTACAATGAGCAGTTCTTC.

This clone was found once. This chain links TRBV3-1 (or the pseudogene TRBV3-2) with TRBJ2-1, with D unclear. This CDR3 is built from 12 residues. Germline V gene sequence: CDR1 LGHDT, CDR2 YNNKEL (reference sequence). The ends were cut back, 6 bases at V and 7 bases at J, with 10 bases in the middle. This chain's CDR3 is CASSLQRNEQFF. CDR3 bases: TGTGCCAGCAGTCTACAGAGGAATGAGCAGTTCTTC.

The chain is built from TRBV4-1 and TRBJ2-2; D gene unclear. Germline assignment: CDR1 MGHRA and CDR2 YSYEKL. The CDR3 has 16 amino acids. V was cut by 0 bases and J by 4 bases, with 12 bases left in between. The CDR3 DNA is TGCGCCAGCAGCCAAGATATTACAGCATCCACCGGGGAGCTGTTTTTT. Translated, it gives CASSQDITASTGELFF.

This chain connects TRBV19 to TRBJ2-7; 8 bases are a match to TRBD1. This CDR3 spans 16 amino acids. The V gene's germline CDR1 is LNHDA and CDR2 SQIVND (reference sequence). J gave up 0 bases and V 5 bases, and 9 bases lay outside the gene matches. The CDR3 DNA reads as TGTGCCAGTAGTGCGTTGGGGGACAGGATCTCCTACGAGCAGTACTTC. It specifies CASSALGDRISYEQYF.

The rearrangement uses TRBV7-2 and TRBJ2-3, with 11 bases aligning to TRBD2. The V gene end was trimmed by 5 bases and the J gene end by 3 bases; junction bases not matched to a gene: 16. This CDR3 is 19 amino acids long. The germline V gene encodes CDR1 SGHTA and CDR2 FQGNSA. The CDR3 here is CASSLRGLAGGGRTDTQYF. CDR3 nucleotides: TGTGCCAGCAGCCTCCGGGGCCTAGCGGGGGGTGGGAGGACAGATACGCAGTATTTT. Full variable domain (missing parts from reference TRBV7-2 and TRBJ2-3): GAGVSQSPSNKVTEKGKDVELRCDPISGHTALYWYRQSLGQGLEFLIYFQGNSAPDKSGLPSDRFSAERTGGSVSTLTIQRTQQEDSAVYLCASSLRGLAGGGRTDTQYFGPGTRLTVL.